The 32 T cell receptor beta chains reported below all come from one sample, sequenced in a study of immune heterogeneity within non-small cell lung tumors. With 32 V and 13 J primers, multiplex PCR amplified the TCR beta CDR3. TCRdb re-called the multiplex PCR reads with MiXCR, one entry per CDR3 protein. The table includes 7,000 to 8,000 distinct CDR3 sequences, 20% to 25% detected once. With around 550 ng used per sample, the template was genomic DNA from bulk tumor. Several biopsies were spaced far apart within each primary tumor and obtained as surgery took place. Curative surgery was performed on patients who had untreated, newly diagnosed non-small cell lung cancer. Specimen: lung tumor tissue. The receptors here all came from a man aged 55-75 years with non-small cell lung cancer.

This clonotype counts as medium-sized. The genes are TRBV5-5 and TRBJ1-2; the D is unclear. The V gene lost 3 bases and the J gene lost 7 bases, with 16 bases spanning the gap. Germline V gene sequence: CDR1 SGHKS, CDR2 YYEKEE (reference sequence). This CDR3 spans 14 amino acids. The DNA for the CDR3 is TGTGCCAGCAGCTCGGTTGGGAGAGACGGTGGCTACACCTTC. Amino acids: CASSSVGRDGGYTF.

The sample holds many counts of this clonotype. The chain combines TRBV7-6 with TRBJ2-1, with TRBD2 matching over 11 bases. Germline V gives CDR1 SGHVS, CDR2 FNYEAQ. There are 15 residues in the CDR3. The ends lost 3 bases at V and 8 bases at J; junction bases unmatched: 6. CDR3 amino acids: CASSLGLAVGDEQFF. Here the CDR3 DNA reads TGTGCCAGCAGCTTGGGACTAGCGGTGGGGGATGAGCAGTTCTTC.

This clonotype was seen many times. This chain uses TRBV5-1 with TRBJ1-3; perhaps TRBD1 as D (5 bases). CDR3 length: 14 amino acids. CDR1 SGHRS and CDR2 YFSETQ come from the germline V gene. V lost 0 bases and J lost 2, with 6 bases in between. The CDR3 DNA sequence: TGCGCCAGCAGCTTGGGGGGGACTGGAAACACCATATATTTT. This codes for CASSLGGTGNTIYF.

The J gene is TRBJ2-5, the V gene TRBV6-2 or TRBV6-3; D assignment may be TRBD1 or TRBD2 (6 bases each). The CDR3 has 15 amino acids. V shed 8 bases and J shed 5 bases, with 21 bases lying between them. Germline V CDR1 and CDR2: MNHEY, SVGEGT. The CDR3 spells CASPRGQSLRETQYF. Written as DNA, the CDR3 is TGTGCCAGCCCTCGGGGGCAGTCATTGAGGGAGACCCAGTACTTC.

This clonotype was seen a handful of times. A much larger clone is a single base away; this may be a read error. V is TRBV20-1 and J is TRBJ1-1; possibly TRBD1 for D (6 bases). The V gene's germline CDR1 is DFQATT and CDR2 SNEGSKA (reference sequence). The CDR3 extends over 15 amino acids. CDR3 protein: CSARAPPGAFTGAFF. The CDR3 DNA is TGCAGTGCTAGGGCCCCCCCGGGGGCGTTCACTGGAGCTTTCTTT.

As for this clonotype: The junction and the germline gene differ at one end; a read error may be behind it. This chain uses TRBV3-1 with TRBJ1-5; 8 nucleotides line up with TRBD1. The CDR3 runs 13 residues. Germline CDR1 LGHDT, CDR2 YNNKEL (reference sequence). CDR3 DNA sequence: TGTGCCAGCAGCGAGACAGGGGACCAGCCCAAGCATTTT. It is translated as CASSETGDQPKHF. Based on the CDR3 plus reference TRBV3-1 and TRBJ1-5, the full variable domain is DTAVSQTPKYLVTQMGNDKSIKCEQNLGHDTMYWYKQDSKKFLKIMFSYNNKELIINETVPNRFSPKSPDKAHLNLHINSLELGDSAVYFCASSETGDQPKHFGDGTRLSIL.

As regards this clonotype: Possible read error: a much larger clone is one base away. The chain couples TRBV5-1 to TRBJ2-1; 10 bases are shared with TRBD2. The CDR3 length is 16 residues. Germline V gene data show CDR1 as SGHRS and CDR2 as YFSETQ. CDR3 sequence (DNA): TGCCCCAGCAGCTTAGAAGCGGGAGGGAACTACAATGAGCAGTTCTTC. Translation gives CPSSLEAGGNYNEQFF. Filled out from reference TRBV5-1 and TRBJ2-1, the complete variable domain reads KAGVTQTPRYLIKTRGQQVTLSCSPISGHRSVSWYQQTPGQGLQFLFEYFSETQRNKGNFPGRFSGRQFSNSRSEMNVSTLELGDSALYLCPSSLEAGGNYNEQFFGPGTRLTVL.

Relative to its sample, this clonotype is medium-sized. The chain carries TRBV5-1 and TRBJ1-2; possibly TRBD1 for D (5 bases). Trimming removed 4 bases at V and 4 bases at J, with 11 bases between. There are 13 residues in the CDR3. Per the germline V gene, CDR1 is SGHRS and CDR2 is YFSETQ. The CDR3 DNA is TGCGCCAGCAGCCCCGCGGGGGGCTATGGCTACACCTTC. Amino acid sequence: CASSPAGGYGYTF.

By sample fraction, this clonotype is medium-sized (0.01 to 0.1%). V and J are TRBV5-1 and TRBJ2-7, with D tentatively TRBD1 or TRBD2 (5 bases each). Germline V gene lookup returns CDR1 SGHRS and CDR2 YFSETQ. CDR3 length: 15 residues. V shed 0 bases and J shed 6 bases, with 16 bases lying between them. The CDR3 protein is CASSLGAGRSSEQYF. The CDR3 coding sequence is TGCGCCAGCAGCTTGGGGGCAGGGAGAAGTTCCGAGCAGTACTTC. The full variable domain, in which reference TRBV5-1 and TRBJ2-7 provide the parts outside the CDR3, is KAGVTQTPRYLIKTRGQQVTLSCSPISGHRSVSWYQQTPGQGLQFLFEYFSETQRNKGNFPGRFSGRQFSNSRSEMNVSTLELGDSALYLCASSLGAGRSSEQYFGPGTRLTVT.

This clonotype has more than one count but fewer than ten. A read error is possible here, since a much larger clone lies one base away. V gene TRBV19 combines with J gene TRBJ2-6, with D possibly matching TRBD1 (5 bases). In germline, CDR1 is LNHDA, CDR2 SQIVND (reference sequence). This CDR3 region has 16 residues. V was shortened by 5 bases and J by 2 bases, with 13 bases between the two germline ends. CDR3 DNA: TGTGCCAGTAGTTTATACAGGTGGCCTGGGGCCAACGTCCTGACTTTC. Translating it yields CASSLYRWPGANVLTF.

The J gene is TRBJ2-3, the V gene TRBV7-3; D is perhaps TRBD2 (5 bases). Trimming pared 6 bases from V and 6 bases from J, leaving 22 bases between. Germline lookup yields CDR1 SGHTA and CDR2 FQGTGA. CDR3 length equals 16 residues. CDR3 residues: CASSGPCSTTSDTQYF. The CDR3, as DNA: TGTGCCAGCAGTGGACCCTGCTCGACTACTTCGGATACGCAGTATTTT.

In the case of this clonotype: A single base separates this from a much larger clone, so it may be a read error. The chain recombines TRBV7-6 with TRBJ1-6; tentatively, D is TRBD1 (5 bases). V was shortened by 5 bases and J by 0 bases, with 11 bases between the two germline ends. The CDR3 consists of 16 residues. Germline lookup yields CDR1 SGHVS and CDR2 FNYEAQ. Here the CDR3 DNA reads TGTGCCAGCAGCCTCGATGGGGGCTCCTATAATTCACCCCTCCACTTT. It encodes CASSLDGGSYNSPLHF.

This clonotype was detected only once. It may be a read error: a sequence one base away is much more abundant. The CDR3 DNA reads as TGTGCCAGCAGCCCCCTGTACAGGGGGCATTATGAGCAGTTCTTC. This encodes CASSPLYRGHYEQFF. V and J are TRBV7-9 and TRBJ2-1; TRBD1 agrees at 9 bases. The V segment lost 5 bases and the J segment 8 bases; nucleotides outside the gene matches: 10. The CDR3 runs to 15 residues. Germline V gives CDR1 SEHNR, CDR2 FQNEAQ (reference sequence).

This clonotype showed up many times. This chain joins TRBV7-6 and TRBJ1-6, with D unresolved. Trimming shortened V by 5 bases and J by 9 bases, and 11 bases separated the two germline ends. The germline V gene encodes CDR1 SGHVS and CDR2 FNYEAQ. The CDR3 contains 13 residues. CDR3 in amino acids: CASSLRRGSPLHF. The CDR3 DNA reads TGTGCCAGCAGCCTTCGACGGGGTTCACCCCTCCACTTT. Variable domain in full (rest from reference TRBV7-6 and TRBJ1-6): GAGVSQSPRYKVTKRGQDVALRCDPISGHVSLYWYRQALGQGPEFLTYFNYEAQQDKSGLPNDRFSAERPEGSISTLTIQRTEQRDSAMYRCASSLRRGSPLHFGNGTRLTVT.

In its sample, this clonotype ranks as medium-sized. The chain is built from TRBV19 and TRBJ1-4; possibly TRBD1 for D (5 bases). This CDR3 is built from 14 residues. CDR1 and CDR2 (germline): LNHDA, SQIVND (reference sequence). V lost 3 bases and J lost 3, with 8 bases in between. This CDR3 is CASSIPGSNEKLFF. The CDR3, as DNA: TGTGCCAGTAGTATTCCAGGGTCTAATGAAAAACTGTTTTTT.

This clonotype was seen many times. The J gene is TRBJ2-2, the V gene TRBV5-1, with 8 bases lining up with TRBD2. CDR3 size: 17 residues. J was trimmed by 4 bases and V by 3 bases; bases with no gene match: 11. Germline V gene data show CDR1 as SGHRS and CDR2 as YFSETQ. This CDR3 reads CASSSHTGGASTGELFF. CDR3 coding DNA: TGCGCCAGCAGCTCCCACACGGGGGGGGCATCCACCGGGGAGCTGTTTTTT.

This clonotype occurred a few times. This chain connects TRBV20-1 to TRBJ2-2, with D unclear. Germline V gene data show CDR1 as DFQATT and CDR2 as SNEGSKA (reference sequence). The V and J ends lost 3 bases and 1 base respectively, with 6 bases between them. CDR3 length: 13 amino acids. The CDR3 nucleotides are TGCAGTGCTAGTTTTCAGAACACCGGGGAGCTGTTTTTT. It yields the protein CSASFQNTGELFF.

This clonotype is termed medium-sized. The CDR3 is CSASRGRGGDEQYF. The CDR3 DNA is TGCAGTGCTAGTAGGGGGAGGGGGGGAGATGAGCAGTACTTC. The chain carries TRBV20-1 and TRBJ2-7, with TRBD2 as a possible D gene (7 bases). Per the germline V gene, CDR1 is DFQATT and CDR2 is SNEGSKA (reference sequence). CDR3 length: 14 amino acids. Deletions cut 3 bases from V and 7 bases from J, with 19 bases between.

Note on this clonotype: A much larger clone lies a single base off, so this may be a read error. This chain uses TRBV6-1 with TRBJ2-7; D possibly uses TRBD1 or TRBD2 (5 bases each). Trimming removed 5 bases at V and 6 bases at J, with 26 bases between. Germline assignment: CDR1 MNHNS and CDR2 SASEGT. This CDR3 comprises 17 residues. The CDR3 here is CASSHLWGSWECSEQYF. The CDR3, as DNA: TGTGCCAGCAGTCACCTGTGGGGGTCTTGGGAGTGTAGCGAGCAGTACTTC.

Relative to its sample, this clonotype is medium-sized. The CDR3 loop reads CASSSESGSRADTQYF. As DNA, the CDR3 is TGTGCCAGCAGCTCCGAAAGCGGGAGCCGTGCAGATACGCAGTATTTT. The rearrangement uses TRBV7-8 and TRBJ2-3, with TRBD2 identical over 8 bases. The V and J ends lost 4 bases and 4 bases, in that order; junction bases with no gene match: 10. The CDR3 consists of 16 residues. Germline V CDR1 and CDR2: SGHVS, FQNEAQ.

This clonotype was detected once. A read error may explain this, as a much larger clone is one base away. The chain couples TRBV3-1 to TRBJ2-4; D unresolved. Trimming removed 5 bases from V and 0 bases from J, with 8 bases in between. Germline V gives CDR1 LGHDT, CDR2 YNNKEL (reference sequence). The CDR3 runs to 14 residues. The chain's CDR3 is CASSNLEAKNIQYF. In DNA form, the CDR3 reads TGTGCCAGCAGCAACTTAGAAGCCAAAAACATTCAGTACTTC.

This clonotype was seen repeatedly, ten times or more. CDR3: CASSLLGSGRKDEQYF. CDR3 DNA sequence: TGTGCCAGCAGCTTGCTCGGTAGCGGGAGGAAGGACGAGCAGTACTTC. The chain carries TRBV5-6 and TRBJ2-7; 10 nucleotides match TRBD2. This CDR3 region has 16 residues. CDR1 and CDR2 (germline): SGHDT, YYEEEE. The trim removed 1 base at V and 5 bases at J, leaving 9 bases unmatched.

This clonotype was observed a few times. V gene TRBV19 combines with J gene TRBJ1-2, with 7 bases lining up with TRBD1. Trimming at V came to 6 bases and at J to 6 bases, leaving 10 bases not matched to a gene. CDR3 length: 14 residues. Germline-derived CDR1 and CDR2 are LNHDA and SQIVND (reference sequence). The DNA of the CDR3 is TGTGCCAGTAGGACACAGGGGTCGGACCATGGCTACACCTTC. Protein product: CASRTQGSDHGYTF.

CDR3 protein: CASRPHRPGGETQYF. The CDR3 DNA reads TGTGCCAGCAGACCCCACCGCCCAGGAGGAGAGACCCAGTACTTC. This rearrangement joins TRBV9 to TRBJ2-5; D is perhaps TRBD2 (5 bases). The CDR3 is 15 residues long. CDR1 and CDR2 (germline): SGDLS, YYNGEE. Trimming took off 5 bases at V and 4 bases at J, with 18 bases between the two ends.

A few counts support this clonotype. A much more abundant neighbour one base away suggests this may be a read error. The rearrangement joins TRBV16 to TRBJ1-2, with D unresolved. CDR1 is KGHSY, CDR2 FQNENV, per germline. The CDR3 spans 13 residues. CDR3 region: CASSQGMNYGYNF. CDR3 coding DNA: TGTGCCAGCAGCCAGGGGATGAACTATGGCTACAACTTC.

Turning to this clonotype: Since no conserved phenylalanine or tryptophan closes the CDR3, a read error is the likely cause. The chain carries TRBV7-2 and TRBJ1-1, with D perhaps TRBD1 (6 bases). CDR1 and CDR2 (germline): SGHTA, FQGNSA. The CDR3 has 14 residues. V shed 4 bases and J shed 7 bases, with 16 bases lying between them. For the CDR3, the DNA is TGTGCCAGCAGCTCACAGGGACTTCGGGGTGAAGCTTTCCTT. Residues: CASSSQGLRGEAFL.

Ten or more counts support this clonotype. The rearrangement uses TRBV3-1 and TRBJ2-5; D is undetermined. The V gene lost 3 bases and the J gene lost 5 bases, with 4 bases spanning the gap. Germline V gene sequence: CDR1 LGHDT, CDR2 YNNKEL (reference sequence). The CDR3 runs to 11 residues. For the CDR3, the DNA is TGTGCCAGCAGCCAGGGGGAGACCCAGTACTTC. It specifies CASSQGETQYF.

The sample holds one count of this clonotype. This chain uses TRBV6-2 or TRBV6-3 with TRBJ2-5; unclear D gene. Germline assignment: CDR1 MNHEY and CDR2 SVGEGT. The CDR3 is 12 amino acids. V shed 11 bases and J shed 5 bases, with 15 bases lying between them. The CDR3 reads CAEDPNVETQYF. The CDR3 coding sequence is TGTGCCGAGGACCCTAACGTGGAGACCCAGTACTTC.

By its share, this clonotype is medium-sized (0.01 to 0.1%). The chain is built from TRBV2 and TRBJ2-7, with D possibly matching TRBD1 (5 bases). The CDR3 extends over 11 amino acids. Trimming removed 7 bases at V and 6 bases at J, with 10 bases between. Germline values: CDR1 SNHLY, CDR2 FYNNEI. This chain's CDR3 is CASKRQIEQYF. The CDR3 nucleotides read TGTGCCAGCAAACGACAGATCGAGCAGTACTTC.

This clonotype was counted ten times or more. V usage is TRBV27 and J usage is TRBJ1-1; tentative D call: TRBD1 (5 bases). Germline V gives CDR1 MNHEY, CDR2 SMNVEV (reference sequence). Trimming shortened V by 4 bases and J by 5 bases, and 14 bases separated the two germline ends. CDR3 length: 14 residues. CDR3 sequence (DNA): TGTGCCAGCAGTTGGAGGGGTAGGATAACTGAAGCTTTCTTT. Protein sequence: CASSWRGRITEAFF.

This clonotype was detected ten times or more. The chain employs TRBV27 and TRBJ2-3; D ambiguous. V lost 2 bases and J 5 bases, leaving 11 bases between the germline ends. In germline, CDR1 is MNHEY, CDR2 SMNVEV (reference sequence). The CDR3 extends over 14 amino acids. CDR3 amino acids: CASSLRDVGDTQYF. CDR3 coding DNA: TGTGCCAGCAGTTTACGAGATGTTGGAGATACGCAGTATTTT.

This clonotype was recorded many times. The J gene is TRBJ2-7, the V gene TRBV20-1, with 9 positions matching TRBD2. Unmatched junction bases numbered 15, after V lost 6 bases and J lost 3 bases. Germline V lookup: CDR1 DFQATT, CDR2 SNEGSKA (reference sequence). The CDR3 has 16 residues. CDR3 nucleotides: TGCAGTGCGGGCAAATTGACTAGCGGATATAGCTACGAGCAGTACTTC. This translates into CSAGKLTSGYSYEQYF.